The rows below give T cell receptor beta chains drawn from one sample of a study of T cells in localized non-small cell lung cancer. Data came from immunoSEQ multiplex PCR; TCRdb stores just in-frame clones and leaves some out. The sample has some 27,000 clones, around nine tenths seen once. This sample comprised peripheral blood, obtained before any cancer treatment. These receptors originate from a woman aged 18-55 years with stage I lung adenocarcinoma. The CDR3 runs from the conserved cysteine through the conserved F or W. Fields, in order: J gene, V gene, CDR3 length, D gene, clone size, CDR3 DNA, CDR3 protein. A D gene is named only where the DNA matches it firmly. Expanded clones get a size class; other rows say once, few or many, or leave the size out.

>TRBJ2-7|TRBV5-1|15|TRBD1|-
TGCGCCAGCTCCCAGGCCGGGACAGGATACTACGAGCAGTACTTC
CASSQAGTGYYEQYF
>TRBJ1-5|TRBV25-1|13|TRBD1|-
TGTGCCAGCAGCGGGACAGGGGCTCAGCCCCAGCATTTT
CASSGTGAQPQHF
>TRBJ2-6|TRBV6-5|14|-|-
TGTGCCAGCGGCCCTGGGGGGATAATCAACGTCCTGACTTTC
CASGPGGIINVLTF
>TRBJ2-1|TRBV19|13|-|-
TGTGCCAGTTATAGCGGCAGCTACAATGAGCAGTTCTTC
CASYSGSYNEQFF
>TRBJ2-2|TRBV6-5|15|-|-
TGTGCCAGCAGGGGTATTCTCTTGTTGGGCGGGGAGCTGTTTTTT
CASRGILLLGGELFF
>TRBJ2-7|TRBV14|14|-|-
TGTGCCAGCAGCCGTAGCGGGTGGGGGCTCGAGCAGTACTTC
CASSRSGWGLEQYF
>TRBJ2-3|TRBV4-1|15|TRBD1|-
TGCGCCAGCAGCGCACCGGGACAGGGGGCAGATACGCAGTATTTT
CASSAPGQGADTQYF
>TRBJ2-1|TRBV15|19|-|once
TGTGCCACCAGCAAAGATTCCCCTTTCCGGGACACGCGCAGGATAGAGCAGTTCTTC
CATSKDSPFRDTRRIEQFF
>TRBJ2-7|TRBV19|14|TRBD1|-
TGTGCCAGTAGTCATACAGGGGAAACCTACGAGCAGTACTTC
CASSHTGETYEQYF
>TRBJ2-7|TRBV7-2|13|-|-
TGTGCCAGCAGCTCACAAACAGTCTACGAGCAGTACTTC
CASSSQTVYEQYF
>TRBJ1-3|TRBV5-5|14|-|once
TGTGCCAGCAGCTATGGATCCTCTGGAAACACCATATATTTT
CASSYGSSGNTIYF
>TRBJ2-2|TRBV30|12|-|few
TGTGCCTGGAGGGTCAGGGCCGGGGAGCTGTTTTTT
CAWRVRAGELFF
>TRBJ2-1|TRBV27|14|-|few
TGTGCCAGCAGCCTGTTTGGGGGATACAATGAGCAGTTCTTC
CASSLFGGYNEQFF
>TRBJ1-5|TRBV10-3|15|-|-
TGTGCCATCAGTGAGGGTTTGGCCCTCAATCAGCCCCAGCATTTT
CAISEGLALNQPQHF
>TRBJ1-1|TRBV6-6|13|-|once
TGTGCCAGCAGTTTGGAAATGAACACTGAAGCTTTCTTT
CASSLEMNTEAFF
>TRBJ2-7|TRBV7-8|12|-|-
TGTGCCAGCTTTAAAGCGGACTACGAGCAGTACTTC
CASFKADYEQYF
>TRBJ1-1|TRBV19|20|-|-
TGTGCCAGTAGTCTTAAGATAACAGGGATATGGGGGAGGAAGAACACTGAAGCTTTCTTT
CASSLKITGIWGRKNTEAFF
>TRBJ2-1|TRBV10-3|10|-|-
TGTGCCATCGGAGACAATGAGCAGTTCTTC
CAIGDNEQFF
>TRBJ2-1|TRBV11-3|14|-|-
TGTGCCAGCAGCTTACACGGTTCCTACAATGAGCAGTTCTTC
CASSLHGSYNEQFF
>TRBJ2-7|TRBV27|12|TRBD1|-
TGTGCCAGCAGATCCAGGGGGTACGAGCAGTACTTC
CASRSRGYEQYF
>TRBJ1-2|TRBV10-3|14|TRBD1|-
TGTGCCATCAGTGCTGACAGGGGCGAAAGTGGCTACACCTTC
CAISADRGESGYTF
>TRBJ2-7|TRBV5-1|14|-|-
TGCGCCAGCAGTTACGGAACGAGCCCCTACGAGCAGTACTTC
CASSYGTSPYEQYF
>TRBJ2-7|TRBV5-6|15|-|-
TGTGCCAGCAGCTTGGTCGGAGGCCCCTCCTACGAGCAGTACTTC
CASSLVGGPSYEQYF
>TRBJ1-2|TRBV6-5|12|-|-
TGTGCCAGCAGTTATAGTCGGGATGGCTACACCTTC
CASSYSRDGYTF
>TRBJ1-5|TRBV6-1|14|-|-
TGTGCCAGCACGAGGGGGATTTCCTTGGAACCCCAGCATTTT
CASTRGISLEPQHF
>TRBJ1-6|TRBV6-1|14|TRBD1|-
TGTGCCAGCAGTTGGGACAGGGAGGTTTCACCCCTCCACTTT
CASSWDREVSPLHF
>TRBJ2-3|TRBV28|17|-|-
TGTGCCAGCACCATATCGGCGGCAGGGTGGATGACAGATACGCAGTATTTT
CASTISAAGWMTDTQYF
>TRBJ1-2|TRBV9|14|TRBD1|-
TGTGCCAGCAGCGTTACCGGGACAGGGGTTGGCTACACCTTC
CASSVTGTGVGYTF
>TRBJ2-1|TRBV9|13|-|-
TGTGCCAGCAGCGCCGGATTTTACAATGAGCAGTTCTTC
CASSAGFYNEQFF